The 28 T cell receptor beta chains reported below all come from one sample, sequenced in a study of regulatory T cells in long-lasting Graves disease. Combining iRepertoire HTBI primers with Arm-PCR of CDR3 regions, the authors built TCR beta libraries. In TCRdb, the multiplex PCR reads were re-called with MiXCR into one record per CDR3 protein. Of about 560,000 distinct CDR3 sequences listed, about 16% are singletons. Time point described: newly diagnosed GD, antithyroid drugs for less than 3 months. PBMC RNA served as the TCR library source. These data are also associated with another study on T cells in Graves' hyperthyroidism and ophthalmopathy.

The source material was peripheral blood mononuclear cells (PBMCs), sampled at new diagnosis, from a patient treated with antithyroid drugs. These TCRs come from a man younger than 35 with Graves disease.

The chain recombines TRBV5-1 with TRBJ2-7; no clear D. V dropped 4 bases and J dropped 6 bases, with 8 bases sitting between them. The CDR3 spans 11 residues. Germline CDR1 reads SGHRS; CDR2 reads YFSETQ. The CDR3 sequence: CASSGVGEQYF. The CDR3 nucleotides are TGCGCCAGCAGCGGGGTGGGCGAGCAGTACTTC.

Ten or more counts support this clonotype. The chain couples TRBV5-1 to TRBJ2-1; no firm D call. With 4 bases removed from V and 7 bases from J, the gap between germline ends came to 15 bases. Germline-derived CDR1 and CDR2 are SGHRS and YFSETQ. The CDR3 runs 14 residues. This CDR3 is CASSPTLRGNEQFF. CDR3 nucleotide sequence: TGCGCCAGCAGCCCGACCCTCCGAGGAAATGAGCAGTTCTTC.

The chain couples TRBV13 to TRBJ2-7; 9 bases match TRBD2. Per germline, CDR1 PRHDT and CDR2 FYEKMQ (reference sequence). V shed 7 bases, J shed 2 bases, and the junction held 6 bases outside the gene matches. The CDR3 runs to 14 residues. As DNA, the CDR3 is TGTGCCAGCAAAAGAGCGGGGGGACCCTACGAGCAGTACTTC. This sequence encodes CASKRAGGPYEQYF. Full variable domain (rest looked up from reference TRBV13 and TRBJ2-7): AAGVIQSPRHLIKEKRETATLKCYPIPRHDTVYWYQQGPGQDPQFLISFYEKMQSDKGSIPDRFSAQQFSDYHSELNMSSLELGDSALYFCASKRAGGPYEQYFGPGTRLTVT.

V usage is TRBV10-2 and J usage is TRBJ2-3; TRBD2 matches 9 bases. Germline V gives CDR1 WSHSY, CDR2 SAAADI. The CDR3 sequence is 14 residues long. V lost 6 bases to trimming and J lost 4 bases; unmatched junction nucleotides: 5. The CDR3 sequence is CASRIAGVSDTQYF. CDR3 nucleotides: TGCGCCAGCAGGATAGCGGGAGTTTCAGATACGCAGTATTTT.

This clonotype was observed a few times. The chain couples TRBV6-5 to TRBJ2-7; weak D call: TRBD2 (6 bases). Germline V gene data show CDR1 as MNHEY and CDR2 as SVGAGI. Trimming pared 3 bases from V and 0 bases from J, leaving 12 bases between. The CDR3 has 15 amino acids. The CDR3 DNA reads TGTGCCAGCAGTTATGGGGGGATCCGCTCCTACGAGCAGTACTTC. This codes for CASSYGGIRSYEQYF.

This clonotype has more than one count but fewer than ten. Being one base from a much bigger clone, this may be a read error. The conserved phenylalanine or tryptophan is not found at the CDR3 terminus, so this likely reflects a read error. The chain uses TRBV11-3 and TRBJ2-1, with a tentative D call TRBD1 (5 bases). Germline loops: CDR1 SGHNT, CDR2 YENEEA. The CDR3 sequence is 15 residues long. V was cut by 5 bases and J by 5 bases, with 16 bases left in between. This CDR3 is CASSPGSGQDNEQFL. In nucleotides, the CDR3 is TGTGCCAGCAGCCCCGGCTCAGGGCAGGACAATGAGCAGTTCCTC.

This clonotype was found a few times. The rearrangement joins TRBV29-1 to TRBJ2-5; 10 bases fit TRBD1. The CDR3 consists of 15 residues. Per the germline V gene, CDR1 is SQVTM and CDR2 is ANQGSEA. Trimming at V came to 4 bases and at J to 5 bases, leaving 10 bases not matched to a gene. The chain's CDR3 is CSVVPTGGAGETQYF. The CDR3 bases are TGCAGCGTTGTGCCGACAGGGGGCGCGGGGGAGACCCAGTACTTC.

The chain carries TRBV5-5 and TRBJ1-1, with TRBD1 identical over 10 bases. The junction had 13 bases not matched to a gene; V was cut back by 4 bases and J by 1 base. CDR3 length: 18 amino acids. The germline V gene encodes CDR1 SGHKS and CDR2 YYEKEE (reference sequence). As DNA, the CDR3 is TGTGCCAGCAGCCGAAGAGTGGGACAGGGGATTGAGAACACTGAAGCTTTCTTT. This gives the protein CASSRRVGQGIENTEAFF. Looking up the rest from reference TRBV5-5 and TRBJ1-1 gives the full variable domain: DAGVTQSPTHLIKTRGQQVTLRCSPISGHKSVSWYQQVLGQGPQFIFQYYEKEERGRGNFPDRFSARQFPNYSSELNVNALLLGDSALYLCASSRRVGQGIENTEAFFGQGTRLTVV.

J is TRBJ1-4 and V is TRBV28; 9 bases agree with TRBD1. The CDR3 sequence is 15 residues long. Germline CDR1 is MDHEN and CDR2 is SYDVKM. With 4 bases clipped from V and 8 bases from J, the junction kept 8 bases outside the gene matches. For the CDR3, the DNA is TGTGCCAGCAGTTCCCACAGGGGGCGCCGGGAAAAACTGTTTTTT. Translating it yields CASSSHRGRREKLFF.

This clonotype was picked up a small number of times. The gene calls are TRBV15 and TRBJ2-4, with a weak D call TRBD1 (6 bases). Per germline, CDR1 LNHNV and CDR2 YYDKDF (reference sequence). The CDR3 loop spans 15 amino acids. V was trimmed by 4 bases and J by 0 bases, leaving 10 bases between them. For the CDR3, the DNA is TGTGCCACCAGCAAGGACAGAATAGCCAAAAACATTCAGTACTTC. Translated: CATSKDRIAKNIQYF.

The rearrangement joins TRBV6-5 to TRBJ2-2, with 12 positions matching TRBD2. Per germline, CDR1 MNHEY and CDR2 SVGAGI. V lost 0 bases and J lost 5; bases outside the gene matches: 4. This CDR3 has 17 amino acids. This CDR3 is CASSYSGLAGGTGELFF. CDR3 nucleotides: TGTGCCAGCAGTTACTCGGGGCTAGCGGGAGGGACCGGGGAGCTGTTTTTT.

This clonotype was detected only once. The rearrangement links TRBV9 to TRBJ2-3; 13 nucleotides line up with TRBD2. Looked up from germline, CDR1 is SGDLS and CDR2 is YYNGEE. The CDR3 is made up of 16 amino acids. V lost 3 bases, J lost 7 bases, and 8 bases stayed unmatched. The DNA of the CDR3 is TGTGCCAGCAGCGCTGACGGGACTAGCGGGACAAATACGCAGTATTTT. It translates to CASSADGTSGTNTQYF.

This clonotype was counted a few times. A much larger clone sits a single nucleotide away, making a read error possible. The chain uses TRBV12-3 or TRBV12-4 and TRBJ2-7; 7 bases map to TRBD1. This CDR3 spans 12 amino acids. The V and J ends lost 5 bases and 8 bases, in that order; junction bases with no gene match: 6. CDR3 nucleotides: TGTGCCAGCAGTCCCCAGGGGGTCCAGCAGTACTTC. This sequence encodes CASSPQGVQQYF.

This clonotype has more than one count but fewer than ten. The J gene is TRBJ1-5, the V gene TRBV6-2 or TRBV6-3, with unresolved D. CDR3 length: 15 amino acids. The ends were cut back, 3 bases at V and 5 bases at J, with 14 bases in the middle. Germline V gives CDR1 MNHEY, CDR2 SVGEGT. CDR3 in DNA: TGTGCCAGCAGTTATGGCGCAGGTGAGGATCAGCCCCAGCATTTT. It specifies CASSYGAGEDQPQHF.

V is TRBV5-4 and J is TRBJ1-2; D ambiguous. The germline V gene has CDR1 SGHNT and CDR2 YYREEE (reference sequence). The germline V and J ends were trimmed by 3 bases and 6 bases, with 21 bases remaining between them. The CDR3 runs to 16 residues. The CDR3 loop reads CASSSSRQEGLDGYTF. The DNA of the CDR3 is TGTGCCAGCAGCTCAAGCCGACAAGAAGGCCTCGATGGCTACACCTTC.

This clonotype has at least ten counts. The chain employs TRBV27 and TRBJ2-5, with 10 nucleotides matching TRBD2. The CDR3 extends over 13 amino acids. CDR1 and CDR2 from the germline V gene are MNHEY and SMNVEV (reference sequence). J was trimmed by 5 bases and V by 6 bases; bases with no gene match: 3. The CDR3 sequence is CASRLAGRETQYF. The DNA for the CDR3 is TGTGCCAGCAGACTAGCGGGAAGGGAGACCCAGTACTTC.

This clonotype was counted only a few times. The CDR3 DNA sequence: TGTGCCAGTAGTCCCAGGGGCCGCTACGAGCAGTACTTC. Translating gives CASSPRGRYEQYF. The rearrangement links TRBV19 to TRBJ2-7; TRBD1 is a possible D gene (6 bases). The CDR3 is 13 amino acids. V was trimmed by 5 bases and J by 3 bases, leaving 11 bases between them. Germline V lookup: CDR1 LNHDA, CDR2 SQIVND (reference sequence).

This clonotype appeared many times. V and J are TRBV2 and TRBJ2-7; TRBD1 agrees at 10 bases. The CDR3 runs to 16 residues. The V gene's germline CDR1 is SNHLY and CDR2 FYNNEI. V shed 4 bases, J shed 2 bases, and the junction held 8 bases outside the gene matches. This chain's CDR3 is CASSVHRDRGTYEQYF. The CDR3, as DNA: TGTGCCAGCAGTGTCCACCGGGACAGGGGTACCTACGAGCAGTACTTC.

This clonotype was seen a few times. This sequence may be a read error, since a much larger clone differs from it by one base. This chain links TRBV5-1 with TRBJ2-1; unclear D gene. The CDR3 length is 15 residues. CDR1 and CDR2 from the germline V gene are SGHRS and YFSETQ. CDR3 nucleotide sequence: TGCGCCAGCAGCTTGGACTACGAATATTACAATGAGCGGTTCTTC. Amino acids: CASSLDYEYYNERFF.

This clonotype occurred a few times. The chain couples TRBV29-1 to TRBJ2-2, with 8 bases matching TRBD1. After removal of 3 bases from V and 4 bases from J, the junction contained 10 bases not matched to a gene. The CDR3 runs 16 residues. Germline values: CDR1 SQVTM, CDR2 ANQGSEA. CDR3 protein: CSVEGDRNPSTGELFF. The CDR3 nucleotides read TGCAGCGTTGAGGGGGACAGGAACCCGAGCACCGGGGAGCTGTTTTTT.

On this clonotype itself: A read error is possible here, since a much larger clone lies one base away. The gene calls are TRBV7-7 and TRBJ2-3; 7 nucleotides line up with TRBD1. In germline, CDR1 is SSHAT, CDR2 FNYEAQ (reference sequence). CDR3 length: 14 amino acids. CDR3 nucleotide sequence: TGTGCTAGCAGCCCCCAGACAGGGCGGGATACGCAGTATTTT. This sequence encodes CASSPQTGRDTQYF.

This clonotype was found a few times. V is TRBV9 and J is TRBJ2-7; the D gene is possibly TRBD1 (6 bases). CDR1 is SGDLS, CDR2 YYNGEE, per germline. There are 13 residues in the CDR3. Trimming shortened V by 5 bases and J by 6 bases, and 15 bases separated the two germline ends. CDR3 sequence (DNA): TGTGCCAGCAGTCAGGGGTCGCTAGGCGAGCAGTACTTC. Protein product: CASSQGSLGEQYF.

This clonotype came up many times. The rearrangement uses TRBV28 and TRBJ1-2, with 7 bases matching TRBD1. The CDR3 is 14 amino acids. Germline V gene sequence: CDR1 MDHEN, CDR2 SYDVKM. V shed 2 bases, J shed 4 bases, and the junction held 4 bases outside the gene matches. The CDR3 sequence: CASSLGTDLYGYTF. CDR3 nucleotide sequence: TGTGCCAGCAGTTTAGGGACAGACCTCTATGGCTACACCTTC.

The CDR3 DNA reads as TGTGCCAGCAGCTTAGAAGGGGGGAACACTGAAGCTTTCTTT. Its translation is CASSLEGGNTEAFF. The genes are TRBV7-6 and TRBJ1-1; a possible D gene is TRBD1 (6 bases). CDR3 size: 14 residues. V shed 1 base and J shed 1 base, with 7 bases lying between them. The germline CDR1 and CDR2 sequences are SGHVS and FNYEAQ. Full variable domain (outside the CDR3, taken from reference TRBV7-6 and TRBJ1-1): GAGVSQSPRYKVTKRGQDVALRCDPISGHVSLYWYRQALGQGPEFLTYFNYEAQQDKSGLPNDRFSAERPEGSISTLTIQRTEQRDSAMYRCASSLEGGNTEAFFGQGTRLTVV.

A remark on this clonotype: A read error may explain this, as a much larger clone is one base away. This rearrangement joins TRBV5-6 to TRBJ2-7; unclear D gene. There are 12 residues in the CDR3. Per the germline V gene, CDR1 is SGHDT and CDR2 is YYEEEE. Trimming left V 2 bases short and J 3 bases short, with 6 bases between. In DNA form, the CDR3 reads TGTGCCAGCAGCTTCGGAGTCTACGAGCAGTACTTC. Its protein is CASSFGVYEQYF.

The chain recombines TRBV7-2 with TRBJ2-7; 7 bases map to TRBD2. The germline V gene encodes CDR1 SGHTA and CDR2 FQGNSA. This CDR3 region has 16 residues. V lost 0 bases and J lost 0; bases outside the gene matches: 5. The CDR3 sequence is CASSLALAAPSYEQYF. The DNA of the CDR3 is TGTGCCAGCAGCTTAGCGCTAGCGGCCCCCTCCTACGAGCAGTACTTC.

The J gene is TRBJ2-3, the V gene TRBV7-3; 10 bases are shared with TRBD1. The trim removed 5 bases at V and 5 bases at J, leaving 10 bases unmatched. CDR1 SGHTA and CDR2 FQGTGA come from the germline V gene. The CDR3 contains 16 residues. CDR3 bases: TGTGCCAGCAGCCTAGGGGACAGGGGAGAAGTAGATACGCAGTATTTT. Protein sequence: CASSLGDRGEVDTQYF. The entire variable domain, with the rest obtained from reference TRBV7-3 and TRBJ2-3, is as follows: GAGVSQTPSNKVTEKGKYVELRCDPISGHTALYWYRQSLGQGPEFLIYFQGTGAADDSGLPNDRFFAVRPEGSVSTLKIQRTERGDSAVYLCASSLGDRGEVDTQYFGPGTRLTVL.

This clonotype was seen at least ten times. CDR3 amino acids: CASSPPSTGQETQYF. In DNA form, the CDR3 reads TGTGCCAGCTCACCACCTAGTACAGGACAAGAGACCCAGTACTTC. The chain is built from TRBV18 and TRBJ2-5; possible D gene TRBD1, 5 bases. CDR1 KGHSH and CDR2 LQKENI come from the germline V gene. Trimming cost V 0 bases and J 2 bases, with 10 bases left between them. This CDR3 has 15 amino acids.